The following is a T cell receptor beta chain sequence with its context. The data were obtained in a study of cytomegalovirus exposure and HLA in healthy donors. 60 Vbeta and 13 Jbeta primers were used in PCR. TCRdb's copy holds only in-frame clones and misses some; the assay was immunoSEQ multiplex PCR. The sample shows about 83,000 clones, about 79% of them seen only once. This CDR3 contains 14 residues. Germline loops: CDR1 SGDLS, CDR2 YYNGEE. V was shortened by 5 bases and J by 3 bases, with 14 bases between the two germline ends. The rearrangement uses TRBV9 and TRBJ1-2, with D hard to call. The clonotype originates from a man between 18 and 29 years old in good health and CMV-seropositive. The sample taken for sequencing was PBMCs. The CDR3 DNA sequence: TGTGCCAGCAGTCAAAGCGGAACGGACTATGGCTACACCTTC. This sequence encodes CASSQSGTDYGYTF.